This T cell receptor beta chain was identified in a study of early T cells in non-severe SARS-CoV-2 infection. MiXCR, run by TCRdb on the 5' RACE reads, gives a single entry per CDR3 protein. The sample has more than 55,000 distinct CDR3 sequences; under 15% are singletons. The CDR3 extends over 15 amino acids. V was trimmed by 1 base and J by 0 bases, leaving 7 bases between them. CDR1 is SQVTM, CDR2 ANQGSEA, per germline. This TCR was recovered from an adult who was a healthcare worker with PCR-confirmed SARS-CoV-2 infection or an uninfected control (not recorded which). The sequenced sample was whole blood. The J gene is TRBJ2-6, the V gene TRBV29-1, with unresolved D. The CDR3 DNA sequence: TGCAGCGTTGAAGGATGGAGCTCTGGGGCCAACGTCCTGACTTTC. Translation gives CSVEGWSSGANVLTF.